The rows below give T cell receptor beta chains drawn from one sample of a study of neurological immune-mediated disorders. MiXCR was run by TCRdb on the 5' RACE reads, yielding one entry per CDR3 protein. The data hold about 45,000 distinct CDR3 sequences, with less than 15% observed a single time. What was sequenced was PBMCs. The receptor source for this set is a man under 40 in good health. Both conserved end residues are part of each CDR3. A D gene is named only where the DNA matches it firmly. Size is omitted from some rows. Given values are once, few, many or a class for expanded clones.

TRBJ2-5,-,TRBV3-1,many,CASSPRKPGAGETQYF,TGTGCCAGCAGCCCTAGAAAGCCCGGGGCCGGGGAGACCCAGTACTTC
TRBJ1-2,-,TRBV5-1,many,CASSLEGTTNYGYTF,TGCGCCAGCAGCTTGGAAGGGACCACTAACTATGGCTACACCTTC
TRBJ1-3,TRBD1,TRBV29-1,many,CSVSQGQGLAGNTIYF,TGCAGCGTTTCCCAGGGACAGGGATTAGCTGGAAACACCATATATTTT
TRBJ2-7,-,TRBV12-3/TRBV12-4,many,CASSRNPGPATF,TGTGCCAGCAGCCGAAACCCGGGACCTGCAACCTTC
TRBJ2-7,TRBD1,TRBV9,many,CASSVDVTGADEQYF,TGTGCCAGCAGCGTAGATGTGACAGGGGCCGACGAGCAGTACTTC
TRBJ2-5,-,TRBV3-1,many,CASSQGGGVQETQYF,TGTGCCAGCAGCCAAGGGGGGGGCGTCCAAGAGACCCAGTACTTC
TRBJ2-1,-,TRBV5-1,-,CASSPSRGSYNEQFF,TGCGCCAGCAGCCCGAGCAGGGGATCCTACAATGAGCAGTTCTTC
TRBJ2-7,-,TRBV5-1,many,CASSVVTDSSYEQYF,TGCGCCAGCAGCGTGGTAACGGACAGCTCCTACGAGCAGTACTTC
TRBJ1-5,-,TRBV7-9,-,CASSMGGQPQHF,TGTGCCAGCAGCATGGGGGGGCAGCCCCAGCATTTT
TRBJ2-2,-,TRBV6-2/TRBV6-3,many,CASSADSSSGELFF,TGTGCCAGCAGCGCGGACAGTAGCAGCGGGGAGCTGTTTTTT
TRBJ2-1,-,TRBV12-3/TRBV12-4,many,CASSLGDEQFF,TGTGCCAGCAGTTTGGGCGATGAGCAGTTCTTC
TRBJ1-1,-,TRBV5-1,many,CASSLDGSPATEAFF,TGCGCCAGCAGCTTGGACGGCAGCCCGGCCACTGAAGCTTTCTTT
TRBJ2-2,-,TRBV5-1,many,CASRYSSQGRGTGELFF,TGCGCCAGCAGATACTCTTCTCAGGGAAGGGGCACCGGGGAGCTGTTTTTT
TRBJ2-7,-,TRBV5-1,-,CASSFYICSSPGLPEVMQYF,-
TRBJ2-7,-,TRBV3-1,many,CASSLTMGVYEQYF,TGTGCCAGCAGCCTCACGATGGGGGTCTACGAGCAGTACTTC
TRBJ2-7,-,TRBV6-5,many,CASSRKGWEQYF,TGTGCCAGCAGTCGCAAAGGGTGGGAGCAGTACTTC
TRBJ2-6,TRBD1,TRBV3-1,many,CAIGQGTGANVLTF,TGTGCCATTGGACAGGGGACTGGGGCCAACGTCCTGACTTTC
TRBJ1-5,-,TRBV28,many,CASSFPPGARGNQPQHF,TGTGCCAGCAGTTTTCCGCCGGGGGCAAGGGGGAATCAGCCCCAGCATTTT
TRBJ2-7,TRBD2,TRBV20-1,many,CSGVIASGYEQYF,TGCAGTGGGGTCATCGCTAGCGGCTACGAGCAGTACTTC
TRBJ2-3,-,TRBV20-1,many,CSARGDTQYF,TGCAGTGCTCGTGGGGATACGCAGTATTTT
TRBJ2-7,-,TRBV20-1,-,CSARDPGLAREQYF,TGCAGTGCTAGAGATCCGGGCCTTGCGAGGGAGCAGTACTTC
TRBJ2-3,TRBD2,TRBV6-1,many,CASSELAGGPDTQYF,TGTGCCAGCAGTGAACTAGCGGGAGGGCCAGATACGCAGTATTTT
TRBJ2-7,TRBD1,TRBV7-9,many,CASSFLGTGGPYEQYF,TGTGCCAGCAGCTTTCTAGGAACAGGGGGCCCCTACGAGCAGTACTTC
TRBJ2-3,TRBD2,TRBV5-1,many,CASSLEGLASPDTQYF,TGCGCCAGCAGCTTGGAGGGACTAGCATCGCCAGATACGCAGTATTTT
TRBJ2-1,-,TRBV2,many,CASRLGAGNEQFF,TGTGCCAGCAGATTGGGGGCGGGAAATGAGCAGTTCTTC
TRBJ1-3,-,TRBV6-5,many,CASSLASGNTIYF,TGTGCCAGCAGTTTGGCTTCTGGAAACACCATATATTTT
TRBJ1-4,TRBD1,TRBV27,many,CASSSGTGGEKLFF,TGTGCCAGCAGTTCCGGGACAGGGGGTGAAAAACTGTTTTTT
TRBJ1-4,-,TRBV27,many,CASSSGVREKLFF,TGTGCCAGCTCCTCGGGGGTCCGGGAAAAACTGTTTTTT
TRBJ2-1,TRBD2,TRBV2,many,CASSAKLADEQFF,TGTGCCAGCAGTGCGAAACTAGCGGATGAGCAGTTCTTC
TRBJ2-1,-,TRBV5-1,many,CASSLVLGSSYNEQFF,TGCGCCAGCAGCTTGGTGCTGGGGAGCTCCTACAATGAGCAGTTCTTC
TRBJ2-7,-,TRBV5-1,-,CASSLYQPGTCSYEQYF,TGCGCCAGCAGCTTATACCAACCCGGGACATGTTCCTACGAGCAGTACTTC
TRBJ2-2,TRBD1,TRBV7-2,many,CASSTGTAANTGELFF,TGTGCCAGCAGCACCGGGACAGCCGCGAACACCGGGGAGCTGTTTTTT
TRBJ2-1,TRBD2,TRBV20-1,-,CSARAPLGLAGSYNEQFF,TGCAGTGCTAGAGCCCCCCTCGGGCTAGCGGGCTCCTACAATGAGCAGTTCTTC
TRBJ2-5,-,TRBV29-1,many,CSVVDSGETQYF,TGCAGCGTCGTGGACTCGGGGGAGACCCAGTACTTC
TRBJ2-3,-,TRBV29-1,many,CSVQRQADTQYF,TGCAGCGTACAACGACAGGCAGATACGCAGTATTTT
TRBJ2-5,-,TRBV12-3/TRBV12-4,few,CASSYPAHQETQYF,TGTGCCAGCAGCTACCCTGCCCACCAAGAGACCCAGTACTTC
TRBJ2-4,TRBD2,TRBV7-2,once,CASSSHRGLDGIQYF,TGTGCCAGCAGCTCTCACCGCGGACTAGACGGCATTCAGTACTTC
TRBJ2-7,-,TRBV25-1,many,CASSESGHYEQYF,TGTGCCAGCAGTGAATCGGGACACTACGAGCAGTACTTC
TRBJ2-3,TRBD1,TRBV20-1,-,CSARDSLTDTQYF,TGCAGTGCCCGGGACAGTCTCACAGATACGCAGTATTTT
TRBJ1-4,-,TRBV5-1,many,CASSLSATNEKLFF,TGCGCCAGCAGCTTGTCAGCAACTAATGAAAAACTGTTTTTT
TRBJ2-7,-,TRBV20-1,many,CSAKNQGYEQYF,TGCAGTGCTAAAAACCAGGGCTACGAGCAGTACTTC
TRBJ1-2,-,TRBV4-1,many,CASSQDRDGYGYTF,TGCGCCAGCAGCCAAGATCGTGACGGGTATGGCTACACCTTC
TRBJ2-7,TRBD1,TRBV20-1,many,CSASRDRAYEQYF,TGCAGTGCTAGCAGGGACAGGGCCTACGAGCAGTACTTC
TRBJ2-1,TRBD2,TRBV14,many,CASSQVLALAYNEQFF,TGTGCCAGCAGCCAAGTACTAGCGTTGGCCTACAATGAGCAGTTCTTC
TRBJ1-1,-,TRBV29-1,many,CSVESVINTEAFF,TGCAGCGTTGAAAGTGTAATCAACACTGAAGCTTTCTTT
TRBJ2-3,TRBD2,TRBV6-5,many,CASSSGTSGLTDTQYF,TGTGCCAGCAGTTCCGGGACTAGCGGCCTCACAGATACGCAGTATTTT
TRBJ2-7,-,TRBV5-1,many,CAINGASSYEQYF,TGCGCCATCAATGGGGCCAGTTCCTACGAGCAGTACTTC
TRBJ2-5,TRBD2,TRBV7-7,few,CASGTLSGRRQETQYF,TGTGCCAGTGGAACACTTAGCGGGAGACGGCAAGAGACCCAGTACTTC